This T cell receptor beta chain came from a study of shared clonotypes between healthy human individuals. V was cut by 4 bases and J by 6 bases, with 15 bases left in between. The CDR3 totals 14 residues. Per germline, CDR1 SGHTA and CDR2 FQGNSA. In this sample, this clone turned up many times. The repertoire was sequenced with immunoSEQ multiplex PCR; TCRdb's copy has only in-frame clones and lacks some. In the table there are about 1 million clones, under 80% of which are singletons. Sequenced material: memory CD4+ T cells sorted from blood. Subset meaning: CD45RA-negative fraction. This chain links TRBV7-2 with TRBJ2-5; no clear D gene. This clonotype was sampled from a man between 18 and 35 years old in good health. In DNA, the CDR3 is TGTGCCAGCAGCTCTCGGACGTCTTCCCAGACCCAGTACTTC. Amino acid sequence: CASSSRTSSQTQYF.